This is a list of T cell receptor beta chains from one sample in a study of blood T cell repertoires in COVID-19. Libraries were prepared by immunoSEQ multiplex PCR; TCRdb keeps only in-frame clonotypes and omits some of them. The data hold around 160,000 clones, with just over 85% observed a single time. The sample comprised peripheral blood. These receptors came from a man between 60 and 75 years old with acute or convalescent COVID-19. Each CDR3 is given with its conserved first and last residue. D genes are given only for firm matches. Clone size is not always given. Where it is, it says once, few, many or a class for expanded clones.

clone size	D gene	V gene	J gene	CDR3 DNA	CDR3 protein
few	TRBD1	TRBV5-1	TRBJ2-3	TGCGCCAGCAGCCGCGGACAGGGATCGGCGGCAGATACGCAGTATTTT	CASSRGQGSAADTQYF
once	TRBD1	TRBV24-1	TRBJ2-3	TGTGCCACCAGAGATGGACAGGGAAGCACAGATACGCAGTATTTT	CATRDGQGSTDTQYF
-	TRBD2	TRBV4-1	TRBJ2-1	TGCGCCAGCAGCCAAGCTGCCGGGACTAGCGGGAGTGGTTCCCAGTTCTTC	CASSQAAGTSGSGSQFF
few	-	TRBV5-4	TRBJ2-2	TGTGCCAGCAGCTTGGGGGCTTTCACCACCGGGGAGCTGTTTTTT	CASSLGAFTTGELFF
-	-	TRBV28	TRBJ1-6	TGTGCCAGCAGTCCCTCTTGGGGGCAAGACTCGAATTCACCCCTCCACTTT	CASSPSWGQDSNSPLHF
-	-	TRBV2	TRBJ1-2	TGTGCCAGCAGTGAAAGGGGCTATGGCTACACCTTC	CASSERGYGYTF
-	TRBD2	TRBV13	TRBJ2-7	TGTGCCAGCAGCACGGGACTAGCGGGAGGGGTCGAGCAGTACTTC	CASSTGLAGGVEQYF
-	-	TRBV6-4	TRBJ2-3	TGTGCCACCACACCCCCCAGGCACCCGACAAAACTTGCCGGCACAGATACGCAGTATTTT	CATTPPRHPTKLAGTDTQYF
-	-	TRBV7-9	TRBJ2-7	TGTGCCAGCAGCTTCTCCTCCTACGAGCAGTACTTC	CASSFSSYEQYF
-	TRBD1	TRBV29-1	TRBJ1-1	TGCAGCGTTGACTTTGGGGACAGACGCATGAACACTGAAGCTTTCTTT	CSVDFGDRRMNTEAFF
once	TRBD2	TRBV7-9	TRBJ2-1	TGTGCCAGCAGCCCCACCGGAGCGGGAGGTACCAATGAGCAGTTCTTC	CASSPTGAGGTNEQFF
-	-	TRBV5-1	TRBJ1-5	TGCGCCAGCAGCCTACAGGGAAGCAATCAGCCCCAGCATTTT	CASSLQGSNQPQHF
-	-	TRBV28	TRBJ1-2	TGTGCCAGCTTTACAGGTCCAGCTAACTATGGCTACACCTTC	CASFTGPANYGYTF